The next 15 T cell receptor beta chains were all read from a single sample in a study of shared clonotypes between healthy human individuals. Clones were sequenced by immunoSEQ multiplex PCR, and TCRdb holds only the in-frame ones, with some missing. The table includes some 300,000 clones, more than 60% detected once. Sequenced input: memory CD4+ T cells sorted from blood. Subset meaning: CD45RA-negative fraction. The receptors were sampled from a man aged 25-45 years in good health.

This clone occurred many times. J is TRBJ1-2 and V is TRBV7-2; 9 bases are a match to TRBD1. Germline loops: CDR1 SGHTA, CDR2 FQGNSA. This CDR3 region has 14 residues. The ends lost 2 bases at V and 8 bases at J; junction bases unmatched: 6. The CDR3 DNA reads TGTGCCAGCAGCTTATTACAGGGGGCGGCCGGCTACACCTTC. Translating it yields CASSLLQGAAGYTF.

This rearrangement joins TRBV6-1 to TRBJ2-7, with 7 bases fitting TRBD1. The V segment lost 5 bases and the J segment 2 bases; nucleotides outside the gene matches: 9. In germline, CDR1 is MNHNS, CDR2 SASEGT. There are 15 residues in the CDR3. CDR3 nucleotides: TGTGCCAGCAGTCTTCACCGGGACAGAACCTACGAGCAGTACTTC. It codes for CASSLHRDRTYEQYF.

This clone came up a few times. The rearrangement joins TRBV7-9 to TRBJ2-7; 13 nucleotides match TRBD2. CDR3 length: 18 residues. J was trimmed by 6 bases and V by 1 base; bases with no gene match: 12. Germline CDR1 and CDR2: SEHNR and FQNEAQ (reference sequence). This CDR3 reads CASSLGTSGSIHSREQYF. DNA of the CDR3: TGTGCCAGCAGCTTAGGGACTAGCGGGAGCATCCACTCCCGCGAGCAGTACTTC. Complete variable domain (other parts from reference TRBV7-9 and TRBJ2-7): DTGVSQNPRHKITKRGQNVTFRCDPISEHNRLYWYRQTLGQGPEFLTYFQNEAQLEKSRLLSDRFSAERPKGSFSTLEIQRTEQGDSAMYLCASSLGTSGSIHSREQYFGPGTRLTVT.

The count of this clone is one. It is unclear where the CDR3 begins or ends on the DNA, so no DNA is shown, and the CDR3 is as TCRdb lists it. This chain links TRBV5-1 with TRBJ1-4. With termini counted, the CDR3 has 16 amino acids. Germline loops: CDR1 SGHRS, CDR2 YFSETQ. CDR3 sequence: CASSFLWPATNEKLFF.

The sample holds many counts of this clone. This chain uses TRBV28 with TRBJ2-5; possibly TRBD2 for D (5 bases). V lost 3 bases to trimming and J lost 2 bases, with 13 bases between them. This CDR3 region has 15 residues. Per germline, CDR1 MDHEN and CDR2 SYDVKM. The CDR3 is CASSLGRLGQETQYF. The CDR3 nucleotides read TGTGCCAGCAGTTTGGGGAGACTTGGTCAAGAGACCCAGTACTTC.

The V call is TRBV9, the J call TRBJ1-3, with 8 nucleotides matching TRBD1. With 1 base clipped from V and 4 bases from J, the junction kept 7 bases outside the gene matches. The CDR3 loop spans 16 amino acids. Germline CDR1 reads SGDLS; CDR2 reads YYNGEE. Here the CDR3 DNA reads TGTGCCAGCAGCGTATCCATGGACAGGGAGGGAAACACCATATATTTT. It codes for CASSVSMDREGNTIYF. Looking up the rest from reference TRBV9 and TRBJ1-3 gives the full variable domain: DSGVTQTPKHLITATGQRVTLRCSPRSGDLSVYWYQQSLDQGLQFLIQYYNGEERAKGNILERFSAQQFPDLHSELNLSSLELGDSALYFCASSVSMDREGNTIYFGEGSWLTVV.

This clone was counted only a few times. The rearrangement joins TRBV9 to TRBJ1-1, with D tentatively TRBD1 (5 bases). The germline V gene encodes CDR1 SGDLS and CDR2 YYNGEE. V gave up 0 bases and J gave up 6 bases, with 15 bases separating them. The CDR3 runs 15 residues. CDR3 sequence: CASSVGLRAGAEAFF. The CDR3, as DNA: TGTGCCAGCAGCGTAGGGCTCAGGGCTGGCGCTGAAGCTTTCTTT.

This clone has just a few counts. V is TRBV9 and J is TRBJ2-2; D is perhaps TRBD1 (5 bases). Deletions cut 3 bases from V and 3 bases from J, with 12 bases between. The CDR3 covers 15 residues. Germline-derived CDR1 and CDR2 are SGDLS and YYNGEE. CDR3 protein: CASSGPGLYTGELFF. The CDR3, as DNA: TGTGCCAGCAGCGGGCCAGGGCTTTACACCGGGGAGCTGTTTTTT.

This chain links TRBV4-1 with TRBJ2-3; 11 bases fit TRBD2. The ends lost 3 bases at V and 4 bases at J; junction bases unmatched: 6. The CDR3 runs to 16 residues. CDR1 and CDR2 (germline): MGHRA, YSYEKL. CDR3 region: CASSQFTSGSSDTQYF. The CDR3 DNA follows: TGCGCCAGCAGCCAGTTCACTAGCGGGAGTTCAGATACGCAGTATTTT.

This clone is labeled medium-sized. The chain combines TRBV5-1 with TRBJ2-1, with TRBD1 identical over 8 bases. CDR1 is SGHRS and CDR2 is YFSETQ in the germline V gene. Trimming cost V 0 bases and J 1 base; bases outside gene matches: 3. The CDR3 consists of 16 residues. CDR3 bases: TGCGCCAGCAGCTTGGGAGACAGGGGATCCTACAATGAGCAGTTCTTC. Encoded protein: CASSLGDRGSYNEQFF.

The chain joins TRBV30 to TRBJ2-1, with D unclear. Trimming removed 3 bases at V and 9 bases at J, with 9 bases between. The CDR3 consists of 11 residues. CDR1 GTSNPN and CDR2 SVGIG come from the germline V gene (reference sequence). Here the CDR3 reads CAWSPLGEQFF. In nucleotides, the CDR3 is TGTGCCTGGAGCCCCTTAGGTGAGCAGTTCTTC.

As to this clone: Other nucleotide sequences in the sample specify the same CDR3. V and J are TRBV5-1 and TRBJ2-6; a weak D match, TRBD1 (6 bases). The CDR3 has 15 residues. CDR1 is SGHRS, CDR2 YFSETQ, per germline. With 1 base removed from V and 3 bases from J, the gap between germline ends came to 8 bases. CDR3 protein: CASSLSGVGANVLTF. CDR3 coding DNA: TGCGCCAGCAGCTTGTCAGGGGTTGGGGCCAACGTCCTGACTTTC.

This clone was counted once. The chain's CDR3 is CASSGLENTEAFF. The CDR3 region has the DNA TGTGCCAGTAGTGGACTGGAGAACACTGAAGCTTTCTTT. The J gene is TRBJ1-1, the V gene TRBV19; D gene ambiguous. The V gene lost 5 bases and the J gene lost 1 base, with 8 bases spanning the gap. CDR3 size: 13 residues. Germline CDR1 LNHDA, CDR2 SQIVND (reference sequence). Supplemented by reference TRBV19 and TRBJ1-1, the full variable domain reads DGGITQSPKYLFRKEGQNVTLSCEQNLNHDAMYWYRQDPGQGLRLIYYSQIVNDFQKGDIAEGYSVSREKKESFPLTVTSAQKNPTAFYLCASSGLENTEAFFGQGTRLTVV.

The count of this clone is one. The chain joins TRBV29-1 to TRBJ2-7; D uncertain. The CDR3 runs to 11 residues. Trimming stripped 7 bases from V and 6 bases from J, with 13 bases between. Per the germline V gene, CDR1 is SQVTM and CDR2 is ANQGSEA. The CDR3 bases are TGCAGCGCCTATAGGACGGGCGAGCAGTACTTC. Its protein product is CSAYRTGEQYF.

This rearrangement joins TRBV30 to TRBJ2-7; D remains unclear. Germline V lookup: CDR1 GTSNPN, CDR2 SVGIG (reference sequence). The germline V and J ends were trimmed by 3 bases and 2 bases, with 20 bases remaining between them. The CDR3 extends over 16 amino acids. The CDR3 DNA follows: TGTGCCTGGAGACACCAACCCGAAGAGAAACCCTACGAGCAGTACTTC. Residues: CAWRHQPEEKPYEQYF.